This T cell receptor (beta chain) comes out of a study of cytomegalovirus exposure and HLA in healthy donors (TCRdb year 2017). General notes on the study: A later analysis indicated that the 130 or so validation repertoires were generated on the platform also employed for the approximately 700 repertoires of the first cohort. The study aimed to test whether signatures of past pathogen exposure could be identified by cataloging public T cell receptors. High-throughput TCR immunosequencing, statistical association of individual TCRs with disease status, and machine learning were combined to predict cytomegalovirus infection status. In addition to the first cohort of 666 subjects, a separate validation cohort of approximately 110 different subjects was used.

Donors formed part of the validation cohort, which comprised over a hundred subjects and was distinct from the first cohort of 550 to 850 subjects. Beyond this particular receptor, the publication reports: A later analysis lacked HLA typing for the validation cohort, so it scored co-occurrence in that cohort across all 120 or so repertoires. Cytomegalovirus status was reported to be diagnosed by the classifier with high specificity and sensitivity in both the original and validation cohorts. In the study, some 160 TCR beta chains were listed as associated with cytomegalovirus. A few of the identified cytomegalovirus-associated TCR beta chains were confirmed in vitro to be specific for cytomegalovirus antigens. Across donors, most TCR sequences were observed very rarely, whereas some public TCRs were present in many individuals. A later analysis found that TCRs clustered in the first cohort also tended to co-occur in the roughly 110 validation repertoires, with 90% to 95% of cluster scores above 0. It was suggested by the authors that the approach could potentially be generalized to other disease states and immunological phenotypes.

Regarding this clone: The antigen it recognizes is unknown. Per-base quality was not reported, and no clone a single base away is much larger than it.

The receptor library was made with the immunoSEQ multiplex PCR assay. Processing in the source paper ran as follows. To diagnose cytomegalovirus status from the catalog of TCR beta chain sequences, a statistical classification framework was built. TCRdb stores this immuneACCESS table with in-frame sequences only. Part of the clones is absent; in the studies checked, under half of the shortfall reflects unresolved V genes, and no reason is known for the rest. From that table come the V and J calls and clone size; the DNA was used to work out D and trimming. For this sample the table gives around 150,000 clones, of which roughly 89% were detected only once. Of the sample, about 3% falls within the top ten clones. This receptor was obtained from a woman aged 18-29 years in good health and CMV-seropositive. Sequenced material: PBMCs.

The CDR3 amino acid sequence is: CATHRGNYGYTF. Read as DNA, the sequence is TGTGCCACCCATCGGGGGAACTATGGCTACACCTTC. The V and J segments used are TRBV19 and TRBJ1-2, with a tentative D gene TRBD1 over 5 matching bases. The CDR3 measures 12 amino acids from cysteine to phenylalanine. Only the CDR3 DNA is retained, 36 bases long and in frame from the first base. Cut back by 10 bases and 2 bases, the V and J ends lie 11 bases apart. Via the germline V gene (reference sequence), CDR1 is LNHDA and CDR2 SQIVND.